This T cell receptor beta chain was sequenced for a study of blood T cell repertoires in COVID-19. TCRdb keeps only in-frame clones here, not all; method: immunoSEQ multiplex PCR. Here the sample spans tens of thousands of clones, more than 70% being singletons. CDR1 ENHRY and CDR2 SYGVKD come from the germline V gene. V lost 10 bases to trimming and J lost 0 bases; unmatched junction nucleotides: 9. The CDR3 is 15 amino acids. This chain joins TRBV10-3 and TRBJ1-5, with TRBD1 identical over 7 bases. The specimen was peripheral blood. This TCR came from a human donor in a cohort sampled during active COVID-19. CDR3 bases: TGTGCCACCGCTGATGGGACAGTTAGCAATCAGCCCCAGCATTTT. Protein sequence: CATADGTVSNQPQHF.